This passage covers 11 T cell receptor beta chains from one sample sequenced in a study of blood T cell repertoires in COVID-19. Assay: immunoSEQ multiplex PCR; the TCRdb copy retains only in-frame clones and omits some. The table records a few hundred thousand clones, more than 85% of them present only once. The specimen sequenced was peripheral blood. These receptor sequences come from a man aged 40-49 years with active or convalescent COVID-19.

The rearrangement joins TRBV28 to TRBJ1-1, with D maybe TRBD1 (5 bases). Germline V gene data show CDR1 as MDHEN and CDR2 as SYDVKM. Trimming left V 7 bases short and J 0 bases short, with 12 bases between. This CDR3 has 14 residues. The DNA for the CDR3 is TGTGCCAGCATATTCGCGGGACTGAACACTGAAGCTTTCTTT. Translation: CASIFAGLNTEAFF.

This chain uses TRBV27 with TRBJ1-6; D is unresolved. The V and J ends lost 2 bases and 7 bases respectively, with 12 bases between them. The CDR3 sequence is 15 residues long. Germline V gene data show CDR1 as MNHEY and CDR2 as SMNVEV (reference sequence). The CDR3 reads CASSLEGSLNSPLHF. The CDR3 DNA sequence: TGTGCCAGCAGTTTAGAGGGAAGTCTAAATTCACCCCTCCACTTT.

CDR3 amino acids: CASSLEERGTEAFF. CDR3 bases: TGCGCCAGCAGCTTGGAGGAGAGAGGCACTGAAGCTTTCTTT. The rearrangement uses TRBV5-1 and TRBJ1-1; D not certain. This CDR3 has 14 residues. Germline loops: CDR1 SGHRS, CDR2 YFSETQ. V lost 0 bases and J lost 4, with 10 bases in between.

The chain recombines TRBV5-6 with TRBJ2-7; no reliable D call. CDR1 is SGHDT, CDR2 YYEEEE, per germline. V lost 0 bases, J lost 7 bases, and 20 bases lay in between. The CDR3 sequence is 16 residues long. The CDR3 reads CASSLGSNSKTREQYF. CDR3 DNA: TGTGCCAGCAGCTTGGGGTCGAATTCGAAAACGAGGGAGCAGTACTTC.

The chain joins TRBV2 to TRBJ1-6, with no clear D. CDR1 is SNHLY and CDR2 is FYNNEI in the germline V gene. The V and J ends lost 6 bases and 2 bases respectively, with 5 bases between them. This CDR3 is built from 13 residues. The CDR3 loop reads CASRFTYNSPLHF. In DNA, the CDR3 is TGTGCCAGCAGATTCACCTATAATTCACCCCTCCACTTT.

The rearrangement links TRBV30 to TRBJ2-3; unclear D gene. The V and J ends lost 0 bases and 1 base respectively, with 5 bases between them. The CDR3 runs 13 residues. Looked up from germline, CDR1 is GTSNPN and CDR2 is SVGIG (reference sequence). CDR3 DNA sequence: TGTGCCTGGAGTGTACGGGGCACAGATACGCAGTATTTT. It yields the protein CAWSVRGTDTQYF. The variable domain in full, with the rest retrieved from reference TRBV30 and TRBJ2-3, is SQTIHQWPATLVQPVGSPLSLECTVEGTSNPNLYWYRQAAGRGLQLLFYSVGIGQISSEVPQNLSASRPQDRQFILSSKKLLLSDSGFYLCAWSVRGTDTQYFGPGTRLTVL.

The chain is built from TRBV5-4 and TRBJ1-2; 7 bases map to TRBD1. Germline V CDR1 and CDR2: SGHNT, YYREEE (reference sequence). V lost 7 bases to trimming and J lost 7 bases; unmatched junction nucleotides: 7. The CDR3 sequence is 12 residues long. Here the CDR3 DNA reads TGTGCCAGCGCCGACAGGGTTGGTGGCTACACCTTC. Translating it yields CASADRVGGYTF.

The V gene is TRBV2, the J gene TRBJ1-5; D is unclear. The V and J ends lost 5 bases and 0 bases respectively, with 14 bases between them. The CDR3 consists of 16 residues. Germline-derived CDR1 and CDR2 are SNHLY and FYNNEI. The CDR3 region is CASSQAGVDSNQPQHF. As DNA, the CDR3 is TGTGCCAGCAGTCAGGCCGGGGTCGATAGCAATCAGCCCCAGCATTTT.

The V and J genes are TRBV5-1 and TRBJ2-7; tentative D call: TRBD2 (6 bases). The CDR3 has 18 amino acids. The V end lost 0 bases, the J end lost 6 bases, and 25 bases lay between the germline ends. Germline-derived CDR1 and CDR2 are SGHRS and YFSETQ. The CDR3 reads CASSLVSGQGGPYPEQYF. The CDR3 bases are TGCGCCAGCAGCTTGGTCTCGGGGCAGGGAGGTCCCTATCCCGAGCAGTACTTC.

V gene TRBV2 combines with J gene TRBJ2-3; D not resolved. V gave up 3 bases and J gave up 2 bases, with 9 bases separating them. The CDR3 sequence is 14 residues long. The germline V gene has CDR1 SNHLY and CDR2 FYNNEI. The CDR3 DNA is TGTGCCAGCAGTGACAGGTTCATCACAGATACGCAGTATTTT. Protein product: CASSDRFITDTQYF.

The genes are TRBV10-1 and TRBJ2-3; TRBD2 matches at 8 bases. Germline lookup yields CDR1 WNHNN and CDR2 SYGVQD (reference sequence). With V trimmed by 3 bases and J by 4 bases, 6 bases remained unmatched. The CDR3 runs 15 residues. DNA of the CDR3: TGCGCCAGCAGTGACCCGGGGGGGGACGCAGATACGCAGTATTTT. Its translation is CASSDPGGDADTQYF.